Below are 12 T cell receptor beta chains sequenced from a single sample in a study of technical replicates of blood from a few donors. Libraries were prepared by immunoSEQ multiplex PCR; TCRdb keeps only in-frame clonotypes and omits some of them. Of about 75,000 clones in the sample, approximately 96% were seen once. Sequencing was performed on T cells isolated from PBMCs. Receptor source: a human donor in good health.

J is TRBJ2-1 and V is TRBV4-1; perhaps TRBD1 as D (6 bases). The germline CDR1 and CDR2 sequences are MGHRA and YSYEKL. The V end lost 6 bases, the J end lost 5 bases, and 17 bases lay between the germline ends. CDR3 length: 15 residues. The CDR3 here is CASRTTGTLNNEQFF. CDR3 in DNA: TGCGCCAGCAGAACCACCGGGACACTTAACAATGAGCAGTTCTTC.

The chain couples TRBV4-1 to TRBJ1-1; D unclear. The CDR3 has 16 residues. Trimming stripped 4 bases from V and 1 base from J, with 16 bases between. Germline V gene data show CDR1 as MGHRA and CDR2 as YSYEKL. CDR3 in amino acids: CASSPLAHRKNTEAFF. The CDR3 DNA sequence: TGCGCCAGCAGCCCTCTTGCGCACAGAAAGAACACTGAAGCTTTCTTT.

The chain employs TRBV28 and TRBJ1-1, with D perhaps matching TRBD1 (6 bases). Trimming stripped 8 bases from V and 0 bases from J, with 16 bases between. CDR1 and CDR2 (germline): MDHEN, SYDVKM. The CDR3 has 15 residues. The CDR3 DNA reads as TGTGCCAGCCCCAGTTTGGACAGCCTGAACACTGAAGCTTTCTTT. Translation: CASPSLDSLNTEAFF.

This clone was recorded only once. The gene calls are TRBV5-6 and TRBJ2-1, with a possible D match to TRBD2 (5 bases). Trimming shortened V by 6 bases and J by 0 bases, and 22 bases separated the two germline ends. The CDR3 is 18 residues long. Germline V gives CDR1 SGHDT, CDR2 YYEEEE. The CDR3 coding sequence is TGTGCCAGCACCCCCTTAAATGCGGGCACCCGCTCCTACAATGAGCAGTTCTTC. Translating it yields CASTPLNAGTRSYNEQFF.

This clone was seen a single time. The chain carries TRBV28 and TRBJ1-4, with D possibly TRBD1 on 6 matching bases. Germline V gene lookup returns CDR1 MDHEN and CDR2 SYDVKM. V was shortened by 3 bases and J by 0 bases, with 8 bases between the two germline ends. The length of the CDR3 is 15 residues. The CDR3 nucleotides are TGTGCCAGCAGTTTGACAGGCGCAACTAATGAAAAACTGTTTTTT. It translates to CASSLTGATNEKLFF.

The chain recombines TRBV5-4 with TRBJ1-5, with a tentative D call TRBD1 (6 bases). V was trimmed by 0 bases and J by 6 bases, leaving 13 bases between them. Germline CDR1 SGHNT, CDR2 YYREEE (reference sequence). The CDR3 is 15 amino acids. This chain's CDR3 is CASSLAGTPPQPQHF. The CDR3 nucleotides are TGTGCCAGCAGCTTGGCCGGGACACCACCTCAGCCCCAGCATTTT.

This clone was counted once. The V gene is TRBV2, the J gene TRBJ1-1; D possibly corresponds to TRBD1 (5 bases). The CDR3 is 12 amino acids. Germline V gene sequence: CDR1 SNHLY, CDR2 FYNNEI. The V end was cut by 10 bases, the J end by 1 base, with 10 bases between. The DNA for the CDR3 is TGTGCCATTACGGACACGAACACTGAAGCTTTCTTT. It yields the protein CAITDTNTEAFF.

This chain's CDR3 is CATSRDRGHTEAFF. As DNA, the CDR3 is TGTGCCACCAGCAGAGATCGAGGGCACACTGAAGCTTTCTTT. The chain combines TRBV15 with TRBJ1-1; unclear D gene. Looked up from germline, CDR1 is LNHNV and CDR2 is YYDKDF (reference sequence). V lost 0 bases to trimming and J lost 3 bases, with 8 bases between them. The CDR3 is made up of 14 amino acids. Together with reference TRBV15 and TRBJ1-1, the CDR3 gives the full variable domain: DAMVIQNPRYQVTQFGKPVTLSCSQTLNHNVMYWYQQKSSQAPKLLFHYYDKDFNNEADTPDNFQSRRPNTSFCFLDIRSPGLGDTAMYLCATSRDRGHTEAFFGQGTRLTVV.

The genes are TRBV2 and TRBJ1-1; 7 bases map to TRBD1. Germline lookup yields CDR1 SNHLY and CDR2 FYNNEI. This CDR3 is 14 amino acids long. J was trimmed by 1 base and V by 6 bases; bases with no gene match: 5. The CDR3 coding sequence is TGTGCCAGCAGCGCCGGGACAGCGAACACTGAAGCTTTCTTT. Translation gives CASSAGTANTEAFF.

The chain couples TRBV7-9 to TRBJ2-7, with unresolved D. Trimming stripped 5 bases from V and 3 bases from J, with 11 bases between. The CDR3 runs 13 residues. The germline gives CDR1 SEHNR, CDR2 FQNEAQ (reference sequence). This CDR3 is CASSPIGGYEQYF. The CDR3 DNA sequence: TGTGCCAGCAGCCCTATCGGCGGCTACGAGCAGTACTTC. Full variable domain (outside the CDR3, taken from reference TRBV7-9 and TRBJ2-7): DTGVSQNPRHKITKRGQNVTFRCDPISEHNRLYWYRQTLGQGPEFLTYFQNEAQLEKSRLLSDRFSAERPKGSFSTLEIQRTEQGDSAMYLCASSPIGGYEQYFGPGTRLTVT.

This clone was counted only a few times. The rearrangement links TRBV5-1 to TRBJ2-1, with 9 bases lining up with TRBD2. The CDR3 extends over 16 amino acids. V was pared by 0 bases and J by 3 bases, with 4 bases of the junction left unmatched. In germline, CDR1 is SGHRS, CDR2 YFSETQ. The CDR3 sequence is CASSLEGAGGYNEQFF. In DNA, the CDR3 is TGCGCCAGCAGCTTGGAGGGAGCGGGGGGCTACAATGAGCAGTTCTTC.

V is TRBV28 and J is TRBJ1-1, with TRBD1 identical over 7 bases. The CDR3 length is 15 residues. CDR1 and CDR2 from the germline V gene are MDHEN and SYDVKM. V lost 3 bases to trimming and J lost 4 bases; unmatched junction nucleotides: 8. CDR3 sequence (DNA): TGTGCCAGCAGTTTGTTCCCGACAGGGAGCACTGAAGCTTTCTTT. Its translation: CASSLFPTGSTEAFF.